This record concerns one T cell receptor beta chain sequence. Its antigen remains unknown. The record originates from a study of lymphopenia after photon versus proton radiotherapy. Overall study results and limits: Under photons, naive T cells and diversity fell while effector/memory populations rose.

The assay was immunoSEQ multiplex PCR, and TCRdb's table has in-frame clones only and misses some. The table includes 29,000 or so clones, 87% detected once. The material sequenced was peripheral blood, taken from a patient treated with proton-based radiotherapy. This clonotype originated in an older woman with cholangiocarcinoma. Some clones in this sample may be carry-over from other donors' samples.

CDR3 region: CASSEGGFQPQHF. The CDR3 DNA sequence: TGTGCCAGCAGCGAGGGGGGTTTTCAGCCCCAGCATTTT. V usage is TRBV6-6 and J usage is TRBJ1-5, with a tentative D call TRBD1 (6 bases). Germline assignment: CDR1 MNHNY and CDR2 SVGAGI (reference sequence). The CDR3 spans 13 residues. Trimming took off 6 bases at V and 6 bases at J, with 12 bases between the two ends.